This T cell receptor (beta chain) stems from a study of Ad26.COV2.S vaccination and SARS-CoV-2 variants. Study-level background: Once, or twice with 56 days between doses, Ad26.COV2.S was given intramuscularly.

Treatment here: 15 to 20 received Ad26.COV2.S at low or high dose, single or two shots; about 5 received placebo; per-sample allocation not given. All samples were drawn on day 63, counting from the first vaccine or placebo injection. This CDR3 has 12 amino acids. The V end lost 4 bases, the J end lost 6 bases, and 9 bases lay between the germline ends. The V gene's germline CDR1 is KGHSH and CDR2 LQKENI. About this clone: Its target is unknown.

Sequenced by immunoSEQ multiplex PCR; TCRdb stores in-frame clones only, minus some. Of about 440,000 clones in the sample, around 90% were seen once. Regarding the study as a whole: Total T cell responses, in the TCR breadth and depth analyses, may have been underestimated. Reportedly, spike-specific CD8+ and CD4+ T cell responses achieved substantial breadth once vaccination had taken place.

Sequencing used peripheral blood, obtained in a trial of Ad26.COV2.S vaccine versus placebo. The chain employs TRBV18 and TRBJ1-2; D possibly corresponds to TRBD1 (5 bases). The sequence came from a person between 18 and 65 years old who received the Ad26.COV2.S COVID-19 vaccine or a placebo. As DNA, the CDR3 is TGTGCCAGCTCACTTGGGGGGAATGGCTACACCTTC. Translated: CASSLGGNGYTF.